This T cell receptor (beta chain) was sequenced in a study of response to subunit inactivated influenza vaccine. As regards this clonotype: The target antigen is unknown.

General study findings and limits: It was the authors' suggestion that each seasonal influenza vaccination recruits few new T cells.

The CDR3 loop spans 15 amino acids. The ends were cut back, 2 bases at V and 7 bases at J, with 14 bases in the middle. CDR1 and CDR2 (germline): MNHEY, SVGAGI. Using its own MiXCR run on the RT-PCR reads, TCRdb lists one record per CDR3 protein. The table records around 570,000 distinct CDR3 sequences, about 11% of them present only once. These same data were also listed under a study on T cells expressing NK-cell markers. From that paper: 5'RACE template switching with UMIs generated TCR beta cDNA. Sequencing of TCR beta repertoires drew on sorted CD3+CD56+NKG2C+, CD3+CD56+NKG2C- and CD3+CD56-NKG2C+ T cells. CD8+ T cells in more than five donors included dominant NKG2C+ clonotypes at about 1.0-7.0%. Among several donors, these clonotypes also ranked first in the CD3+CD56-NKG2C+ fraction.

The source of this sequence is a man aged 50 or older who received an inactivated influenza vaccine. The specimen comprised PBMCs from blood, sampled on the day of vaccination. V is TRBV6-5 and J is TRBJ2-2, with TRBD1 as a possible D gene (5 bases). CDR3 in amino acids: CASSYAQGARGELFF. CDR3 DNA: TGTGCCAGCAGTTACGCCCAGGGCGCGCGCGGGGAGCTGTTTTTT.